This TCR beta chain comes out of a study of CD4 and CD8 cells across lung adenocarcinoma regions. CDR3 length: 18 residues. Trimming shortened V by 4 bases and J by 0 bases, and 21 bases separated the two germline ends. Germline CDR1 MNHEY, CDR2 SVGAGI. This clonotype showed up just a few times. A single record per CDR3 protein comes from TCRdb applying MiXCR to the PCR reads. The sample includes about 19,000 distinct CDR3 sequences, 46% of them seen just once. The patients had localized lung adenocarcinoma, a non-small cell subtype. Sequencing used CD4+ T cells from the margin of a lung tumor. This TCR came from a male donor with lung adenocarcinoma. The CD4 and CD8 labels of this study may be unreliable. J is TRBJ1-2 and V is TRBV6-5, with D hard to call. This chain's CDR3 is CASSSPPGRLGANYGYTF. The DNA of the CDR3 is TGTGCCAGCAGTTCTCCTCCGGGCAGGCTGGGTGCTAACTATGGCTACACCTTC.